The 5 T cell receptor beta chains below come from one sample, sequenced in a study of early T cells in non-severe SARS-CoV-2 infection. TCRdb ran MiXCR on the 5' RACE reads and lists one entry per CDR3 protein. The sample consists of approximately 67,000 distinct CDR3 sequences, roughly 10% of them appearing once. Sequenced: whole blood. These receptors all stem from an adult who was a healthcare worker with PCR-confirmed SARS-CoV-2 infection or an uninfected control (not recorded which).

This clonotype was observed at least ten times. The chain recombines TRBV11-2 with TRBJ2-7, with 10 bases lining up with TRBD1. Germline V gene data show CDR1 as SGHAT and CDR2 as FQNNGV. The length of the CDR3 is 14 residues. Trimming cost V 5 bases and J 7 bases; bases outside gene matches: 8. DNA of the CDR3: TGTGCCAGCAGCATGACAGGGGGCGAAGGAGAGCAGTACTTC. This codes for CASSMTGGEGEQYF.

This clonotype was seen a handful of times. This chain connects TRBV2 to TRBJ1-4; D not resolved. Trimming removed 3 bases from V and 4 bases from J, with 9 bases in between. Germline-derived CDR1 and CDR2 are SNHLY and FYNNEI. The CDR3 runs 14 residues. CDR3 sequence (DNA): TGTGCCAGCAGTGACGGGGTCGGTAATGAAAAACTGTTTTTT. It specifies CASSDGVGNEKLFF.

J is TRBJ2-7 and V is TRBV19; D might be TRBD1 or TRBD2, each matching 5 bases. The ends were cut back, 8 bases at V and 3 bases at J, with 11 bases in the middle. The CDR3 loop spans 12 amino acids. The germline gives CDR1 LNHDA, CDR2 SQIVND (reference sequence). The DNA for the CDR3 is TGTGCCAGTTCCAGGGAGAACTACGAGCAGTACTTC. It specifies CASSRENYEQYF.

This clonotype came up many times. V is TRBV4-3 and J is TRBJ2-2, with 10 bases lining up with TRBD1. Germline CDR1 and CDR2: LGHNA and YSLEER. CDR3 length equals 15 residues. After removal of 4 bases from V and 4 bases from J, the junction contained 3 bases not matched to a gene. The CDR3 DNA reads TGCGCCAGCAGCCCCGGGACAGGGGTCACCGGGGAGCTGTTTTTT. Translating gives CASSPGTGVTGELFF.

This clonotype was observed a few times. The rearrangement joins TRBV11-1 to TRBJ2-5; the match to TRBD2 covers 9 bases. The CDR3 extends over 16 amino acids. Germline V gives CDR1 SGHAT, CDR2 FQDESV (reference sequence). Trimming removed 5 bases from V and 5 bases from J; junction bases left unmatched: 12. The CDR3 DNA sequence: TGTGCCAGCAGCAGTCGGGGAGCGGGAGGATCCGAGACCCAGTACTTC. It is translated as CASSSRGAGGSETQYF.